Shown below are 4 T cell receptor beta chains from a single sample sequenced in a study of T cells after yellow fever vaccination. Each CDR3 protein is one row after TCRdb ran MiXCR on the 5' RACE reads. The data hold 150,000 to 200,000 distinct CDR3 sequences, with 9.5% to 11% observed a single time. This sample comprised CD8+ T cells sorted from PBMCs, obtained 15 days after the yellow fever booster vaccination. The receptors come from a man aged 18 to 30 who received the YFV17D yellow fever vaccine.

The CDR3 DNA reads TGTGCCAGCAGAAGCGGGGATGAAGCTTTCTTT. It specifies CASRSGDEAFF. The chain uses TRBV13 and TRBJ1-1; D is unclear. Germline-derived CDR1 and CDR2 are PRHDT and FYEKMQ (reference sequence). Trimming removed 6 bases at V and 7 bases at J, with 9 bases between. CDR3 length equals 11 residues.

The chain has TRBV7-9 and TRBJ2-5; 12 bases line up with TRBD2. This CDR3 has 16 residues. Germline CDR1 is SEHNR and CDR2 is FQNEAQ (reference sequence). Unmatched junction bases numbered 5, after V lost 5 bases and J lost 1 base. The CDR3, as DNA: TGTGCCAGCAGCCCCCGGACTAGCGGGGTCCAAGAGACCCAGTACTTC. It specifies CASSPRTSGVQETQYF.

This clonotype turned up a few times. The chain joins TRBV6-2 or TRBV6-3 to TRBJ2-7; D perhaps matches TRBD1 (6 bases). Trimming stripped 10 bases from V and 3 bases from J, with 22 bases between. Germline CDR1 MNHEY, CDR2 SVGEGT. This CDR3 spans 15 amino acids. The CDR3 spells CATSPGQGIYYEQYF. The CDR3, as DNA: TGTGCCACTTCACCTGGGCAGGGGATTTACTACGAGCAGTACTTC.

This clonotype occurred a few times. V is TRBV7-9 and J is TRBJ1-1; D is perhaps TRBD1 (5 bases). V lost 5 bases and J lost 6, with 10 bases in between. CDR1 SEHNR and CDR2 FQNEAQ come from the germline V gene (reference sequence). The CDR3 consists of 12 residues. The CDR3 sequence is CASSPLGAEAFF. The DNA for the CDR3 is TGTGCCAGCAGCCCCCTGGGGGCTGAAGCTTTCTTT. The full variable domain, its missing parts supplied by reference TRBV7-9 and TRBJ1-1, is DTGVSQNPRHKITKRGQNVTFRCDPISEHNRLYWYRQTLGQGPEFLTYFQNEAQLEKSRLLSDRFSAERPKGSFSTLEIQRTEQGDSAMYLCASSPLGAEAFFGQGTRLTVV.